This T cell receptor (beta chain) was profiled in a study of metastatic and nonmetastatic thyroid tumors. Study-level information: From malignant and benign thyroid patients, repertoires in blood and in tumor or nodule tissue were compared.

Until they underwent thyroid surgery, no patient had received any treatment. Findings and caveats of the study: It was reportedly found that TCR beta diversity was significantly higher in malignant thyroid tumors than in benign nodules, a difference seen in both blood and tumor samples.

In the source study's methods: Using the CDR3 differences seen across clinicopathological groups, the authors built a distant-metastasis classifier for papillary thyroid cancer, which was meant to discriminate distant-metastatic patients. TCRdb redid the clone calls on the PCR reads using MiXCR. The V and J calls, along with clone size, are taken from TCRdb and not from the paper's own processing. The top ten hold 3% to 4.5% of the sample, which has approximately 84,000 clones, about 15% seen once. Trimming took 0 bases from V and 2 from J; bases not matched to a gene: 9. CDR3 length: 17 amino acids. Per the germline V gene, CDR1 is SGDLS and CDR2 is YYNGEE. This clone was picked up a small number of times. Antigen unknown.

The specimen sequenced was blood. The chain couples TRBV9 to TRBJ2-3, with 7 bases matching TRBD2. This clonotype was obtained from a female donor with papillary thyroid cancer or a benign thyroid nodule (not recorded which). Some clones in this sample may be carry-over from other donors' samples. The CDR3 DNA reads TGTGCCAGCAGCGTAGAGGACGGGGGGACCTCCACAGATACGCAGTATTTT. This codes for CASSVEDGGTSTDTQYF.